This note documents a single T cell receptor (beta chain) sequence. Trimming at V came to 1 base and at J to 2 bases, leaving 8 bases not matched to a gene. CDR3 length equals 17 residues. Germline CDR1 is SGHTA and CDR2 is FQGNSA. TCRdb keeps only in-frame clones here, not all; method: immunoSEQ multiplex PCR. Seen here are approximately 140,000 clones, about four fifths observed once, and the top ten hold roughly 10%. The data were obtained in a study of blood T cell repertoires in COVID-19. This chain links TRBV7-2 with TRBJ2-7, with 10 bases lining up with TRBD1. The sequence was collected from a man aged 40-50 years with active or convalescent COVID-19. Source material: peripheral blood. Written as DNA, the CDR3 is TGTGCCAGCAGCTTAGGGGGTTCCGGGACAGGGGCCTACGAGCAGTACTTC. Translated: CASSLGGSGTGAYEQYF.